The 3 T cell receptor beta chains reported below all come from one sample, sequenced in a study of blood T cell repertoires in COVID-19. Libraries were prepared by immunoSEQ multiplex PCR; TCRdb keeps only in-frame clonotypes and omits some of them. The top ten hold roughly 2% of the sample, which has 250,000 to 300,000 clones, about 88% seen once. The sequencing input was PBMCs or T cells enriched from blood (not recorded which). The receptor source for this set is a woman aged 55-75 years in a cohort exposed to, infected with or recovered from COVID-19 (not recorded which).

V usage is TRBV5-8 and J usage is TRBJ2-7; 10 bases align to TRBD2. The CDR3 length is 18 residues. Losses at the gene ends were 5 bases for V and 7 bases for J; bases not matched to a gene: 21. Per germline, CDR1 SGHTS and CDR2 YDEGEE. CDR3 sequence (DNA): TGTGCCAGCAGGGGTCTCAGGGGTCTAGCGGGAGTTTTAGGGGAGCAGTACTTC. Translating gives CASRGLRGLAGVLGEQYF.

This chain joins TRBV6-1 and TRBJ1-2; possible D gene TRBD1, 5 bases. Germline values: CDR1 MNHNS, CDR2 SASEGT. This CDR3 has 16 amino acids. V lost 3 bases to trimming and J lost 2 bases, with 16 bases between them. CDR3 in amino acids: CASSDNDGHRNYGYTF. Here the CDR3 DNA reads TGTGCCAGCAGTGATAACGATGGACACCGAAACTATGGCTACACCTTC.

The rearrangement joins TRBV18 to TRBJ2-1; 7 nucleotides line up with TRBD2. V was clipped by 6 bases and J by 4 bases; unmatched bases: 6. Per germline, CDR1 KGHSH and CDR2 LQKENI. The CDR3 extends over 14 amino acids. CDR3 in amino acids: CASSVTSQYNEQFF. The CDR3 DNA follows: TGTGCCAGCTCTGTGACTAGCCAGTACAATGAGCAGTTCTTC. Variable domain in full (rest from reference TRBV18 and TRBJ2-1): NAGVMQNPRHLVRRRGQEARLRCSPMKGHSHVYWYRQLPEEGLKFMVYLQKENIIDESGMPKERFSAEFPKEGPSILRIQQVVRGDSAAYFCASSVTSQYNEQFFGPGTRLTVL.